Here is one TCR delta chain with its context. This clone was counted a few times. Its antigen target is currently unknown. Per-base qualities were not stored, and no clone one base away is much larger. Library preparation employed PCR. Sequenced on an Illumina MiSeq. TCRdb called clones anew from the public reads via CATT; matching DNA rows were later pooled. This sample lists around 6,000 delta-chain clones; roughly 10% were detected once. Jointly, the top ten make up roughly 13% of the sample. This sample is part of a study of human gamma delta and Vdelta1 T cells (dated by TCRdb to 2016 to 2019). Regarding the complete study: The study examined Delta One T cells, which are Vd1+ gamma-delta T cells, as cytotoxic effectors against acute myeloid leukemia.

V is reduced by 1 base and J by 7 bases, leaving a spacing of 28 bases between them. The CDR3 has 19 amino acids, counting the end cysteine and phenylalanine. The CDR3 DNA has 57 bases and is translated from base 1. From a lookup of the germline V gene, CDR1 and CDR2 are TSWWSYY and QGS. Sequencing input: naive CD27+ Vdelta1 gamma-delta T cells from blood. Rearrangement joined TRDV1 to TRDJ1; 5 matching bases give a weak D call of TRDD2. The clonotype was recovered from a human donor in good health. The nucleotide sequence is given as TGTGCTCTTGGGGAACCGAGAGCCTACACGCCTCAGCATCTGAGTAAACTCATCTTT. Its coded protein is CALGEPRAYTPQHLSKLIF.